This T cell receptor (beta chain) comes out of a study of beta chain features in type 1 diabetes. Whole-study context: All samples yielded 107,917,701 examined sorted cells. Study-wide findings and caveats: Sequencing used cDNA, and cells with high TCR expression could therefore be over-represented. Type 1 diabetes patients had moderately but significantly shorter TCRB CDR3s in all four CD4+ subsets.

The sequenced template was cDNA made from the entire isolated RNA. Some clones are missing from TCRdb's copy, which holds only in-frame ones; the method was immunoSEQ multiplex PCR. The data hold hundreds of thousands of clones, with 11% to 15% observed a single time. This clone turned up a few times. Its antigen is undetermined. Based on CD45RO/CCR7/CD25/CD127/CD95/CD27, CD4+ regulatory, stem cell-like memory, naive and central memory cells were sorted. Germline-derived CDR1 and CDR2 are LNHDA and SQIVND (reference sequence). The V and J ends lost 3 bases and 4 bases respectively, with 12 bases between them. CDR3 length: 14 residues.

The receptor's source is a man aged 18 to 30 with type 1 diabetes. The rearrangement joins TRBV19 to TRBJ1-1; perhaps TRBD1 as D (6 bases). Sequencing was performed on naive CD4+ T cells from blood. The CDR3 DNA follows: TGTGCCAGTAGTATTTCGGGGGCAGGCACTGAAGCTTTCTTT. It is translated as CASSISGAGTEAFF.